The rows below give T cell receptor beta chains drawn from one sample of a study of early T cells in non-severe SARS-CoV-2 infection. Each CDR3 protein gets one entry after TCRdb re-called the 5' RACE reads with MiXCR. The sample records around 56,000 distinct CDR3 sequences, about 8% being singletons. Sequences were derived from whole blood, sampled at baseline. These TCRs come from an adult who was a healthcare worker with PCR-confirmed SARS-CoV-2 infection or an uninfected control (not recorded which). CDR3s include the opening cysteine and the closing phenylalanine or tryptophan. A D gene is named only where the DNA matches it firmly. Size values are once, few and many counts, or a class for expanded clones, and some rows have none.

clone size: NA; D gene: NA; J gene: TRBJ2-2; CDR3 length: 13; V gene: TRBV7-2; CDR3 protein: CASSSIHPGELFF; CDR3 DNA: TGTGCCAGCAGCTCGATACATCCCGGGGAGCTGTTTTTT
clone size: many; D gene: TRBD2; J gene: TRBJ2-1; CDR3 length: 17; V gene: TRBV7-9; CDR3 protein: CASSLGTSGRAVHEQFF; CDR3 DNA: TGTGCCAGCAGCTTAGGGACTAGCGGGAGGGCCGTTCATGAGCAGTTCTTC
clone size: many; D gene: TRBD1; J gene: TRBJ2-3; CDR3 length: 15; V gene: TRBV7-6; CDR3 protein: CASSLGQGAGDTQYF; CDR3 DNA: TGTGCCAGCAGCTTAGGACAGGGGGCCGGAGATACGCAGTATTTT
clone size: many; D gene: TRBD1; J gene: TRBJ1-5; CDR3 length: 16; V gene: TRBV19; CDR3 protein: CASSTGTGTSNQPQHF; CDR3 DNA: TGTGCCAGTAGTACAGGGACAGGGACGAGCAATCAGCCCCAGCATTTT
clone size: NA; D gene: TRBD2; J gene: TRBJ2-5; CDR3 length: 15; V gene: TRBV7-6; CDR3 protein: CASSLGLAGGETQYF; CDR3 DNA: TGTGCCAGCAGCCTAGGACTAGCGGGAGGAGAGACCCAGTACTTC
clone size: NA; D gene: NA; J gene: TRBJ2-5; CDR3 length: 14; V gene: TRBV29-1; CDR3 protein: CSAQPLASVETQYF; CDR3 DNA: TGCAGCGCCCAGCCCCTAGCGTCTGTAGAGACCCAGTACTTC
clone size: many; D gene: NA; J gene: TRBJ2-2; CDR3 length: 11; V gene: TRBV6-6; CDR3 protein: CASSYTRELFF; CDR3 DNA: TGTGCCAGCAGTTACACCCGGGAGCTGTTTTTT
clone size: many; D gene: NA; J gene: TRBJ1-1; CDR3 length: 13; V gene: TRBV2; CDR3 protein: CASNGNSNTEAFF; CDR3 DNA: TGTGCCAGCAACGGAAACAGCAACACTGAAGCTTTCTTT
clone size: few; D gene: NA; J gene: TRBJ1-2; CDR3 length: 13; V gene: TRBV19; CDR3 protein: CASPRVGNDGYTF; CDR3 DNA: TGTGCCAGCCCCAGGGTAGGAAATGATGGCTACACCTTC
clone size: many; D gene: TRBD1; J gene: TRBJ1-6; CDR3 length: 15; V gene: TRBV7-6; CDR3 protein: CASSLGDREGSPLHF; CDR3 DNA: TGTGCCAGCAGCTTGGGGGACAGGGAAGGCTCACCCCTCCACTTT
clone size: many; D gene: NA; J gene: TRBJ2-1; CDR3 length: 15; V gene: TRBV7-9; CDR3 protein: CASSLWLAREYEQFF; CDR3 DNA: TGTGCCAGCAGCTTATGGCTAGCCCGGGAGTATGAGCAGTTCTTC
clone size: few; D gene: TRBD2; J gene: TRBJ2-1; CDR3 length: 16; V gene: TRBV24-1; CDR3 protein: CATSDPTSGSYNEQFF; CDR3 DNA: TGTGCCACCAGTGATCCGACTAGCGGCTCCTACAATGAGCAGTTCTTC
clone size: many; D gene: NA; J gene: TRBJ2-5; CDR3 length: 18; V gene: TRBV10-2; CDR3 protein: CASSESRGGPWVQETQYF; CDR3 DNA: TGCGCCAGCAGTGAGTCTAGAGGGGGGCCGTGGGTCCAAGAGACCCAGTACTTC
clone size: few; D gene: NA; J gene: TRBJ2-3; CDR3 length: 13; V gene: TRBV12-3/TRBV12-4; CDR3 protein: CASSFSGIDTQYF; CDR3 DNA: TGTGCCAGCAGTTTCAGTGGGATAGATACGCAGTATTTT
clone size: NA; D gene: TRBD2; J gene: TRBJ2-2; CDR3 length: 17; V gene: TRBV20-1; CDR3 protein: CSARDPRTSGKTGELFF; CDR3 DNA: TGCAGTGCTAGAGATCCCCGGACTAGCGGGAAAACCGGGGAGCTGTTTTTT
clone size: few; D gene: TRBD1; J gene: TRBJ2-7; CDR3 length: 15; V gene: TRBV14; CDR3 protein: CASSYGTGPSYEQYF; CDR3 DNA: TGTGCCAGCAGCTATGGGACAGGGCCCTCCTACGAGCAGTACTTC
clone size: NA; D gene: NA; J gene: TRBJ2-3; CDR3 length: 17; V gene: TRBV12-3/TRBV12-4; CDR3 protein: CASTPGWAVVSTDTQYF; CDR3 DNA: TGTGCCAGCACCCCCGGGTGGGCGGTAGTCAGCACAGATACGCAGTATTTT
clone size: few; D gene: NA; J gene: TRBJ2-6; CDR3 length: 16; V gene: TRBV18; CDR3 protein: CASSLQAGSGANVLTF; CDR3 DNA: TGTGCCAGCTCACTACAGGCGGGCTCTGGGGCCAACGTCCTGACTTTC
clone size: NA; D gene: NA; J gene: TRBJ2-7; CDR3 length: 12; V gene: TRBV5-4; CDR3 protein: CASSLEVDEQYF; CDR3 DNA: TGTGCCAGCAGCTTGGAGGTCGACGAGCAGTACTTC
clone size: few; D gene: TRBD1; J gene: TRBJ2-7; CDR3 length: 14; V gene: TRBV20-1; CDR3 protein: CSARKPGQTYEQYF; CDR3 DNA: TGCAGTGCAAGGAAACCGGGACAGACCTACGAGCAGTACTTC
clone size: many; D gene: NA; J gene: TRBJ2-7; CDR3 length: 13; V gene: TRBV27; CDR3 protein: CASSPNAGYEQYF; CDR3 DNA: TGTGCCAGCAGTCCGAACGCGGGCTACGAGCAGTACTTC
clone size: few; D gene: NA; J gene: TRBJ2-3; CDR3 length: 15; V gene: TRBV7-2; CDR3 protein: CASSRQNIAADTQYF; CDR3 DNA: TGTGCCAGCAGTAGACAGAACATAGCGGCAGATACGCAGTATTTT
clone size: NA; D gene: TRBD2; J gene: TRBJ2-1; CDR3 length: 17; V gene: TRBV4-3; CDR3 protein: CASSQAMLAGPSNEQFF; CDR3 DNA: TGCGCCAGCAGCCAAGCCATGCTAGCGGGGCCTAGCAATGAGCAGTTCTTC
clone size: NA; D gene: TRBD2; J gene: TRBJ2-1; CDR3 length: 15; V gene: TRBV7-6; CDR3 protein: CASSEREISYNEQFF; CDR3 DNA: TGTGCCAGCAGCGAGCGGGAGATCTCCTACAATGAGCAGTTCTTC
clone size: NA; D gene: NA; J gene: TRBJ2-4; CDR3 length: 17; V gene: TRBV6-6; CDR3 protein: CASSTSRSGGANHIQYF; CDR3 DNA: NA
clone size: few; D gene: NA; J gene: TRBJ1-6; CDR3 length: 15; V gene: TRBV6-6; CDR3 protein: CASTMRGTNNSPLHF; CDR3 DNA: TGTGCCAGCACCATGCGGGGAACCAATAATTCACCCCTCCACTTT
clone size: many; D gene: NA; J gene: TRBJ2-1; CDR3 length: 10; V gene: TRBV29-1; CDR3 protein: CSAARNEQFF; CDR3 DNA: TGCAGCGCTGCCCGCAATGAGCAGTTCTTC
clone size: many; D gene: NA; J gene: TRBJ2-1; CDR3 length: 14; V gene: TRBV28; CDR3 protein: CASSSLVLPGEQFF; CDR3 DNA: TGTGCCAGCAGTTCTCTCGTACTCCCCGGTGAGCAGTTCTTC
clone size: NA; D gene: TRBD2; J gene: TRBJ2-2; CDR3 length: 16; V gene: TRBV4-1; CDR3 protein: CASSQVRLAGAGELFF; CDR3 DNA: TGCGCCAGCAGCCAAGTGAGACTAGCGGGAGCCGGGGAGCTGTTTTTT